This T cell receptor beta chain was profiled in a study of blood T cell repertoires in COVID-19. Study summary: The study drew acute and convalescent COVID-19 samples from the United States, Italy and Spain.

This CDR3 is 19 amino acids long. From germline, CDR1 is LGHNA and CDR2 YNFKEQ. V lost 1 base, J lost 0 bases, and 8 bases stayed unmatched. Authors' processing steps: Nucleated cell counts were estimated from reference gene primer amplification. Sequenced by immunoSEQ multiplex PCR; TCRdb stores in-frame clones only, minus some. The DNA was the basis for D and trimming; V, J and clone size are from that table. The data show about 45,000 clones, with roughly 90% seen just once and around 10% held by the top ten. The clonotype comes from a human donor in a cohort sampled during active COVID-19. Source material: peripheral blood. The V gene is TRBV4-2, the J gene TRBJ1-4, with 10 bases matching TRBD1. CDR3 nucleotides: TGTGCCAGCAGCCAAGGGGGGGACAGGGGTTCTGCAACTAATGAAAAACTGTTTTTT. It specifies CASSQGGDRGSATNEKLFF.